This T cell receptor beta chain appears in the sequencing data of a study of shared clonotypes between healthy human individuals. Turning to the study itself: The study used three CD4 naive, three CD4 memory, two CD8 naive and one CD8 memory plate per donor.

A word on this clone: Its antigen is still unknown.

CDR3 size: 14 residues. With 3 bases clipped from V and 9 bases from J, the junction kept 7 bases outside the gene matches. CDR1 is SGHAT and CDR2 is FQNNGV in the germline V gene. Assay: immunoSEQ multiplex PCR; the TCRdb copy retains only in-frame clones and omits some. Seen here are millions of clones, roughly 92% observed once, and the top ten hold about 0.13%. Study-level findings and limits: All-four-donor shared clonotypes had higher generation probabilities than non-shared clonotypes did. Clonotype sharing across a few donors was observed for approximately 5% of naive CD4 clonotypes. Tissue TCR repertoires likely differ from these blood-only repertoires.

Sequencing was done on a sample of naive CD4+ T cells sorted from blood. Stated subset: CD45RA+ positively selected. The origin of this receptor is a man aged 18 to 35 in good health. This chain connects TRBV11-2 to TRBJ2-1; TRBD2 matches 8 bases. CDR3 sequence: CASSFRTSSGEQFF. In DNA form, the CDR3 reads TGTGCCAGCAGCTTCCGGACTAGCTCGGGTGAGCAGTTCTTC.